The rows below give T cell receptor beta chains drawn from one sample of a study of early T cells in non-severe SARS-CoV-2 infection. TCRdb called the 5' RACE reads again in MiXCR, with one record for every CDR3 protein. The table has about 54,000 distinct CDR3 sequences, about 7.7% seen once. Sequenced material: whole blood, taken at baseline. Receptors were obtained from an adult who was a healthcare worker with PCR-confirmed SARS-CoV-2 infection or an uninfected control (not recorded which). Each CDR3 is given with its conserved first and last residue. D genes are given only for firm matches. Clone size is given for some rows only: seen once, a few or many times, or a class if the clone is expanded.

cdr3_nt: TGTGCCAGCACACTTGGAGGCGGCTACGAGCAGTACTTC
cdr3_aa: CASTLGGGYEQYF
d_call: -
j_call: TRBJ2-7
clone_size: few
v_call: TRBV28

cdr3_nt: TGCAGTGCCACTCCGGGCCGAAACGGGGAGCTGTTTTTT
cdr3_aa: CSATPGRNGELFF
d_call: -
j_call: TRBJ2-2
clone_size: -
v_call: TRBV20-1

cdr3_nt: TGCGCCAGCAGCCAAGGGGGACTAGGTGGAGATACGCAGTATTTT
cdr3_aa: CASSQGGLGGDTQYF
d_call: TRBD2
j_call: TRBJ2-3
clone_size: -
v_call: TRBV4-1

cdr3_nt: TGTGCCAGCAGTTACCTAGCGGAAAGGAACGAGCAGTACTTC
cdr3_aa: CASSYLAERNEQYF
d_call: TRBD2
j_call: TRBJ2-7
clone_size: -
v_call: TRBV6-6

cdr3_nt: TGCGCCAGCAGCCAAGAGTCCCCGGGACAGTACAATGAGCAGTTCTTC
cdr3_aa: CASSQESPGQYNEQFF
d_call: TRBD1
j_call: TRBJ2-1
clone_size: medium-sized
v_call: TRBV4-3

cdr3_nt: TGCAGTGCTAGCCAGCGGGAAAGCACAGATACGCAGTATTTT
cdr3_aa: CSASQRESTDTQYF
d_call: TRBD2
j_call: TRBJ2-3
clone_size: few
v_call: TRBV20-1

cdr3_nt: TGTGCCAGCAGCTTATCCGGGAGACAGCAGTTCTTC
cdr3_aa: CASSLSGRQQFF
d_call: -
j_call: TRBJ2-1
clone_size: few
v_call: TRBV7-3

cdr3_nt: TGTGCCAGCAGCTTAGCGGGGATAAGATACAATGAGCAGTTCTTC
cdr3_aa: CASSLAGIRYNEQFF
d_call: -
j_call: TRBJ2-1
clone_size: once
v_call: TRBV7-2

cdr3_nt: TGTGCCTGGGGGACTTCACCCCTCCACTTT
cdr3_aa: CAWGTSPLHF
d_call: -
j_call: TRBJ1-6
clone_size: -
v_call: TRBV30

cdr3_nt: TGTGCCAGCAGCCAAGGGGCGGGGTTAGCCAAAAACATTCAGTACTTC
cdr3_aa: CASSQGAGLAKNIQYF
d_call: -
j_call: TRBJ2-4
clone_size: -
v_call: TRBV4-2

cdr3_nt: TGTGCCAGCAGTCTAGGGGACACTTTCTACGAGCAGTACTTC
cdr3_aa: CASSLGDTFYEQYF
d_call: -
j_call: TRBJ2-7
clone_size: -
v_call: TRBV3-1

cdr3_nt: TGCAGTGCTAACGGGAGGGAGGGCCTCACAGATACGCAGTATTTT
cdr3_aa: CSANGREGLTDTQYF
d_call: TRBD2
j_call: TRBJ2-3
clone_size: many
v_call: TRBV20-1

cdr3_nt: TGTGCCAGCGGGGGGCGCGGCAATCAGCCCCAGCATTTT
cdr3_aa: CASGGRGNQPQHF
d_call: -
j_call: TRBJ1-5
clone_size: -
v_call: TRBV19

cdr3_nt: TGTGCCAGCAGTTCGGCCAGCTTAGCGAACACCGGGGAGCTGTTTTTT
cdr3_aa: CASSSASLANTGELFF
d_call: -
j_call: TRBJ2-2
clone_size: many
v_call: TRBV27

cdr3_nt: TGCAGCGTAAGAGTCAAAGTCCCGAACACTGAAGCTTTCTTT
cdr3_aa: CSVRVKVPNTEAFF
d_call: -
j_call: TRBJ1-1
clone_size: -
v_call: TRBV29-1

cdr3_nt: TGTGCCACCCGTAGGGGCGAAGCTAATTCACCCCTCCACTTT
cdr3_aa: CATRRGEANSPLHF
d_call: -
j_call: TRBJ1-6
clone_size: many
v_call: TRBV12-3/TRBV12-4

cdr3_nt: TGTGCCAGCAGTCGATCTGGGACGGGGAGCTCCTACGAGCAGTACTTC
cdr3_aa: CASSRSGTGSSYEQYF
d_call: -
j_call: TRBJ2-7
clone_size: many
v_call: TRBV27

cdr3_nt: TGTGCCAGCAGTCTGTGGCGGGACTTTCAGTACGAGCAGTACTTC
cdr3_aa: CASSLWRDFQYEQYF
d_call: -
j_call: TRBJ2-7
clone_size: many
v_call: TRBV6-5

cdr3_nt: TGTGCCAGCAGCGGGCCCTCGGTACCAAGGCGGGACATTCAGTACTTC
cdr3_aa: CASSGPSVPRRDIQYF
d_call: -
j_call: TRBJ2-4
clone_size: few
v_call: TRBV7-9

cdr3_nt: TGTGCCAGCAGCCTCAGACAGGGGGGAAATCAGCCCCAGCATTTT
cdr3_aa: CASSLRQGGNQPQHF
d_call: TRBD1
j_call: TRBJ1-5
clone_size: few
v_call: TRBV6-5

cdr3_nt: TGTGCCATCAGTGGACATCAGGGCTTAACAGATACGCAGTATTTT
cdr3_aa: CAISGHQGLTDTQYF
d_call: -
j_call: TRBJ2-3
clone_size: many
v_call: TRBV10-3